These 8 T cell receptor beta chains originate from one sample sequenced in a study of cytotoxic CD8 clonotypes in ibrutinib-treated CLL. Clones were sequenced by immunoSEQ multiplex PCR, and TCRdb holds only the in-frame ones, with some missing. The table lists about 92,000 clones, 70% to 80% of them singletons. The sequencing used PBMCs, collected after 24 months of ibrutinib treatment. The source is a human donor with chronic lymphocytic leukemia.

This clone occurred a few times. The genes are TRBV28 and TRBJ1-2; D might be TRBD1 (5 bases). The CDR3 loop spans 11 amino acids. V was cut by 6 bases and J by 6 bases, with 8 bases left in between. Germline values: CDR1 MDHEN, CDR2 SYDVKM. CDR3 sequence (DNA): TGTGCCAGCAGATTCAGGGATGGCTACACCTTC. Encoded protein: CASRFRDGYTF.

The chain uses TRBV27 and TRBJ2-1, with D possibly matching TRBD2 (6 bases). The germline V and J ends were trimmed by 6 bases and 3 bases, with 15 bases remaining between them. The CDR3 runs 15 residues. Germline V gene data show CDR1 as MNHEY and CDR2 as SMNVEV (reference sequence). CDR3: CASSPRAGYYNEQFF. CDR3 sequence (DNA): TGTGCCAGCAGCCCACGGGCGGGGTACTACAATGAGCAGTTCTTC.

CDR3 in amino acids: CASSPVVLAGFYNEQFF. In nucleotides, the CDR3 is TGTGCCAGCAGCCCTGTAGTACTAGCGGGATTTTACAATGAGCAGTTCTTC. The V gene is TRBV7-9, the J gene TRBJ2-1; 10 bases are a match to TRBD2. The CDR3 length is 17 residues. In germline, CDR1 is SEHNR, CDR2 FQNEAQ (reference sequence). The V gene end was trimmed by 5 bases and the J gene end by 4 bases; junction bases not matched to a gene: 11.

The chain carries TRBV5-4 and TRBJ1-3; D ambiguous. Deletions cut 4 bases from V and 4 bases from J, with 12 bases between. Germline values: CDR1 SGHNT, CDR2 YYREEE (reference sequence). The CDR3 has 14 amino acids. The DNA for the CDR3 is TGTGCCAGCAGCCCGGCGGACCCCGGAAACACCATATATTTT. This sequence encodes CASSPADPGNTIYF.

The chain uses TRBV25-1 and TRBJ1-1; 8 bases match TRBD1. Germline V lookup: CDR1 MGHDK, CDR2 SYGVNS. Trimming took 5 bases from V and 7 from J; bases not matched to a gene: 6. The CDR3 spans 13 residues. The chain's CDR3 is CASSTTGAREAFF. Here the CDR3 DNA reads TGTGCCAGCAGTACGACAGGGGCCCGTGAAGCTTTCTTT.

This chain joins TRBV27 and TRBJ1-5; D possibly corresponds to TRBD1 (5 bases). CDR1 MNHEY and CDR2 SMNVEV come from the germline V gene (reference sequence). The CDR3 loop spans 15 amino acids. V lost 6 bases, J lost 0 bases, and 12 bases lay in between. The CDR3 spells CASSEQENSNQPQHF. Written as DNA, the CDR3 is TGTGCCAGCAGCGAACAGGAGAATAGCAATCAGCCCCAGCATTTT.

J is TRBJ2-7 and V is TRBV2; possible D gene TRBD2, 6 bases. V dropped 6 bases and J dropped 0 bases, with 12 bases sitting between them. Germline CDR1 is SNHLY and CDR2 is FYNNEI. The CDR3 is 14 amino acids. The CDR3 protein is CASRGAGSSYEQYF. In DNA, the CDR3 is TGTGCCAGCAGGGGAGCGGGCAGCTCCTACGAGCAGTACTTC.

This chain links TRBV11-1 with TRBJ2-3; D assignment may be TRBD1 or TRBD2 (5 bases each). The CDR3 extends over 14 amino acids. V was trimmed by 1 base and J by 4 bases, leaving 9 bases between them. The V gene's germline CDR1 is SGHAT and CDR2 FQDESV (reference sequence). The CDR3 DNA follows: TGTGCCAGCAGCTTAGGTGTGGGGGCAGATACGCAGTATTTT. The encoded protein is CASSLGVGADTQYF.